Shown below are 27 T cell receptor beta chains from a single sample sequenced in a study of T-cell reconstitution after alpha-beta-depleted transplantation in children. Preparation of the TCRbeta library used unique molecular identifiers. TCRdb called the PCR reads again in MiXCR, with one record for every CDR3 protein. The data contain about 640,000 distinct CDR3 sequences, roughly 17% of them seen just once; the ten biggest clones take up approximately 1.1%. This specimen was PBMCs from the stem cell graft donor, taken from the stem cell graft. These receptors were obtained from a human donor who donated a stem cell graft to a child with acute myeloid leukemia.

This CDR3 is CASSLGPWTNGTDTQYF. As DNA, the CDR3 is TGTGCCAGCAGCTTAGGGCCCTGGACGAACGGCACAGATACGCAGTATTTT. The chain combines TRBV7-8 with TRBJ2-3; D remains ambiguous. V lost 1 base and J lost 1, with 15 bases in between. CDR3 length equals 17 residues. Looked up from germline, CDR1 is SGHVS and CDR2 is FQNEAQ.

This clonotype was picked up a small number of times. The CDR3 nucleotides are TGTGCCAGCAGTTCTGGGGGGGCACCGAACACCGGGGAGCTGTTTTTT. Translated, it gives CASSSGGAPNTGELFF. The V call is TRBV12-3 or TRBV12-4, the J call TRBJ2-2, with D possibly TRBD2 on 7 matching bases. Trimming removed 4 bases from V and 0 bases from J, with 12 bases in between. The CDR3 spans 16 residues.

This clonotype was seen ten or more times. The chain recombines TRBV20-1 with TRBJ2-5; no reliable D call. The CDR3 loop spans 11 amino acids. Germline CDR1 DFQATT, CDR2 SNEGSKA (reference sequence). V lost 6 bases to trimming and J lost 7 bases, with 12 bases between them. The CDR3 region has the DNA TGCAGTGCCTCCCTGAGGAGGACCCAGTACTTC. Amino acid sequence: CSASLRRTQYF.

This clonotype was seen at least ten times. The CDR3, as DNA: TGTGCCAGCACCAGAGAGGGAGGGAATGGCTACACCTTC. It codes for CASTREGGNGYTF. V is TRBV12-3 or TRBV12-4 and J is TRBJ1-2; D ambiguous. The CDR3 consists of 13 residues. The ends were cut back, 7 bases at V and 6 bases at J, with 15 bases in the middle.

The chain employs TRBV6-2 or TRBV6-3 and TRBJ2-5; a weak D match, TRBD1 (5 bases). The CDR3 is 15 amino acids. V was shortened by 1 base and J by 2 bases, with 11 bases between the two germline ends. Looked up from germline, CDR1 is MNHEY and CDR2 is SVGEGT. CDR3 DNA sequence: TGTGCCAGCAGTTACTACCCCGACAGTCAAGAGACCCAGTACTTC. Protein: CASSYYPDSQETQYF.

This clonotype was detected only a few times. V gene TRBV29-1 combines with J gene TRBJ2-1; D unresolved. The V gene's germline CDR1 is SQVTM and CDR2 ANQGSEA. The CDR3 contains 13 residues. The V end was cut by 6 bases, the J end by 0 bases, with 9 bases between. CDR3 in DNA: TGCAGCGTCGGAATTAGCTCCTACAATGAGCAGTTCTTC. Translation gives CSVGISSYNEQFF.

This clonotype was counted ten times or more. This sequence joins TRBV20-1 and TRBJ2-3; possibly TRBD2 for D (6 bases). The CDR3 extends over 14 amino acids. Germline V lookup: CDR1 DFQATT, CDR2 SNEGSKA (reference sequence). The V gene lost 5 bases and the J gene lost 3 bases, with 15 bases spanning the gap. The CDR3 reads CSAYKLGGTDTQYF. The CDR3 DNA reads as TGCAGTGCTTACAAGCTGGGGGGTACAGATACGCAGTATTTT.

The chain is built from TRBV20-1 and TRBJ1-1, with no clear D. The CDR3 is 11 residues long. Germline values: CDR1 DFQATT, CDR2 SNEGSKA (reference sequence). V lost 0 bases to trimming and J lost 7 bases, with 6 bases between them. CDR3: CSARDWVEAFF. The CDR3 coding sequence is TGCAGTGCTAGAGATTGGGTTGAAGCTTTCTTT.

This clonotype was recorded many times. The chain recombines TRBV12-3 or TRBV12-4 with TRBJ1-2, with 7 bases identical to TRBD1. This CDR3 has 13 amino acids. V lost 5 bases and J lost 8; bases outside the gene matches: 8. CDR3 coding DNA: TGTGCCAGCAGTCTCACAGGGGTGCTCGGCTACACCTTC. Translating gives CASSLTGVLGYTF.

The rearrangement links TRBV7-2 to TRBJ1-2; 8 bases line up with TRBD1. V gave up 3 bases and J gave up 8 bases; unmatched junction bases: 8. The germline CDR1 and CDR2 sequences are SGHTA and FQGNSA. This CDR3 spans 14 amino acids. CDR3 bases: TGTGCCAGCAGCTTGGATACAGGGGGAAGGGGCTACACCTTC. Translating gives CASSLDTGGRGYTF. The full variable domain, completed using reference TRBV7-2 and TRBJ1-2, is GAGVSQSPSNKVTEKGKDVELRCDPISGHTALYWYRQSLGQGLEFLIYFQGNSAPDKSGLPSDRFSAERTGGSVSTLTIQRTQQEDSAVYLCASSLDTGGRGYTFGSGTRLTVV.

In its sample, this clonotype was seen many times. The gene calls are TRBV12-3 or TRBV12-4 and TRBJ2-1; TRBD2 matches 14 bases. Trimming cost V 5 bases and J 1 base; bases outside gene matches: 1. The CDR3 runs 16 residues. The CDR3 region has the DNA TGTGCCAGCAGTCGACTAGCGGGGGGGTCCTACAATGAGCAGTTCTTC. Protein product: CASSRLAGGSYNEQFF.

This clonotype was detected ten times or more. The chain employs TRBV25-1 and TRBJ2-3; 7 positions match TRBD1. The trim removed 5 bases at V and 8 bases at J, leaving 7 bases unmatched. The CDR3 covers 13 residues. Germline V gives CDR1 MGHDK, CDR2 SYGVNS. DNA of the CDR3: TGTGCCAGCAGTCACAGGGGATGGGGTACGCAGTATTTT. This codes for CASSHRGWGTQYF.

V is TRBV12-3 or TRBV12-4 and J is TRBJ1-5; no reliable D call. With 5 bases removed from V and 0 bases from J, the gap between germline ends came to 17 bases. This CDR3 spans 17 amino acids. Here the CDR3 reads CASSLKPHGDSNQPQHF. Here the CDR3 DNA reads TGTGCCAGCAGTCTTAAACCCCACGGGGATAGCAATCAGCCCCAGCATTTT.

There are a few counts of this clonotype. The CDR3 sequence is CSASYFNQGRGYGYTF. DNA for the CDR3: TGCAGTGCTAGCTATTTTAATCAGGGGCGAGGCTATGGCTACACCTTC. The genes are TRBV20-1 and TRBJ1-2; weak D call: TRBD1 (6 bases). CDR3 size: 16 residues. CDR1 and CDR2 from the germline V gene are DFQATT and SNEGSKA (reference sequence). Between the trimmed V and J ends, which lost 3 bases and 4 bases, there was a span of 21 bases.

This clonotype was recorded many times. The chain employs TRBV12-3 or TRBV12-4 and TRBJ2-5; 12 nucleotides agree with TRBD2. Trimming cost V 7 bases and J 5 bases; bases outside gene matches: 8. The CDR3 totals 15 residues. CDR3 in amino acids: CASTPLAGGQETQYF. The CDR3 DNA reads TGTGCCAGCACTCCACTAGCGGGGGGACAGGAGACCCAGTACTTC.

There are many counts of this clonotype. The chain uses TRBV20-1 and TRBJ1-5; D remains unclear. The CDR3 extends over 13 amino acids. V lost 4 bases and J 7 bases, leaving 14 bases between the germline ends. CDR1 is DFQATT, CDR2 SNEGSKA, per germline (reference sequence). The CDR3 coding sequence is TGCAGTGCTAACAGCCCCGCGGGGCAGCCCCAGCATTTT. Its protein is CSANSPAGQPQHF.

This clonotype was recorded many times. V gene TRBV12-3 or TRBV12-4 combines with J gene TRBJ1-2; 7 nucleotides match TRBD1. After removal of 6 bases from V and 2 bases from J, the junction contained 6 bases not matched to a gene. CDR3 length equals 14 residues. CDR3 nucleotides: TGTGCCAGCAGACCCTCACAGGGGAACTATGGCTACACCTTC. Translation: CASRPSQGNYGYTF.

This clonotype occurred a few times. V and J are TRBV5-1 and TRBJ2-3; 7 nucleotides align to TRBD1. This CDR3 has 15 amino acids. The ends lost 4 bases at V and 4 bases at J; junction bases unmatched: 9. CDR1 and CDR2 from the germline V gene are SGHRS and YFSETQ. The chain's CDR3 is CASSPGTVSADTQYF. The CDR3 nucleotides read TGCGCCAGCAGCCCCGGGACAGTATCAGCAGATACGCAGTATTTT.

V and J are TRBV6-2 or TRBV6-3 and TRBJ2-3; the match to TRBD2 covers 10 bases. The germline gives CDR1 MNHEY, CDR2 SVGEGT. The CDR3 loop spans 13 amino acids. Trimming at V came to 8 bases and at J to 4 bases, leaving 3 bases not matched to a gene. This CDR3 reads CASGLAGADTQYF. DNA for the CDR3: TGTGCCAGCGGTCTAGCGGGAGCAGATACGCAGTATTTT.

J is TRBJ1-5 and V is TRBV2; D ambiguous. This CDR3 has 12 amino acids. Trimming left V 2 bases short and J 4 bases short, with 3 bases between. CDR1 and CDR2 from the germline V gene are SNHLY and FYNNEI. Here the CDR3 DNA reads TGTGCCAGCAGTGAATTTAATCAGCCCCAGCATTTT. This gives the protein CASSEFNQPQHF.

CDR3 coding DNA: TGTGCCAGCAGTTTTAAGTGGTACAATGAGCAGTTCTTC. Translating gives CASSFKWYNEQFF. This rearrangement joins TRBV28 to TRBJ2-1; D is uncertain. The V end was cut by 3 bases, the J end by 4 bases, with 7 bases between. CDR1 and CDR2 from the germline V gene are MDHEN and SYDVKM. The CDR3 totals 13 residues.

As for this clonotype: At one end the junction does not follow the germline gene, possibly because of a read error. The chain combines TRBV25-1 with TRBJ2-5; D gene uncertain. This CDR3 comprises 16 residues. In germline, CDR1 is MGHDK, CDR2 SYGVNS. The DNA for the CDR3 is TGTGCCAGCAGTAAATACGTGGGGATTTACCAAGAGACCCAGTACTTC. Protein product: CASSKYVGIYQETQYF.

V usage is TRBV20-1 and J usage is TRBJ2-2; D unclear. Germline V CDR1 and CDR2: DFQATT, SNEGSKA (reference sequence). Trimming left V 1 base short and J 1 base short, with 28 bases between. The CDR3 spans 21 residues. Written as DNA, the CDR3 is TGCAGTGCTAGAGGTCTCGGCTTAGTACCTTCTGGGCCCGTGAACACCGGGGAGCTGTTTTTT. Its translation: CSARGLGLVPSGPVNTGELFF.

The gene calls are TRBV6-1 and TRBJ1-6; no clear D. The CDR3 spans 15 residues. Germline V lookup: CDR1 MNHNS, CDR2 SASEGT. V lost 6 bases and J lost 7, with 16 bases in between. This CDR3 is CASRNEEGGNSPLHF. The CDR3 nucleotides are TGTGCCAGCAGGAATGAGGAGGGAGGGAATTCACCCCTCCACTTT.

This rearrangement joins TRBV7-2 to TRBJ1-6; TRBD1 aligns across 7 bases. V gave up 5 bases and J gave up 2 bases; unmatched junction bases: 3. CDR1 is SGHTA and CDR2 is FQGNSA in the germline V gene. The CDR3 totals 15 residues. The DNA for the CDR3 is TGTGCCAGCAGCCAGACAGGGACCTATAATTCACCCCTCCACTTT. Its translation is CASSQTGTYNSPLHF.

This chain links TRBV4-1 with TRBJ2-3, with unresolved D. Germline V lookup: CDR1 MGHRA, CDR2 YSYEKL. CDR3 length: 15 residues. The V and J ends lost 1 base and 2 bases respectively, with 10 bases between them. CDR3 region: CASSQGVAATDTQYF. DNA for the CDR3: TGCGCCAGCAGCCAAGGTGTGGCCGCCACAGATACGCAGTATTTT.

The sample holds many counts of this clonotype. The rearrangement joins TRBV9 to TRBJ2-7; no definite D call. The CDR3 contains 12 residues. The germline V and J ends were trimmed by 4 bases and 2 bases, with 7 bases remaining between them. From germline, CDR1 is SGDLS and CDR2 YYNGEE. The DNA of the CDR3 is TGTGCCAGCAGCACCGACCCCTACGAGCAGTACTTC. This translates into CASSTDPYEQYF.